This TCR beta chain derives from a study of blood T cell repertoires in COVID-19. Using immunoSEQ multiplex PCR, the repertoire was profiled, and TCRdb retains in-frame clones only, with some absent. Of about 350,000 clones in the sample, more than 85% were seen once. The CDR3 extends over 12 amino acids. V was clipped by 6 bases and J by 2 bases, with 5 bases between them. The V gene's germline CDR1 is MNHNY and CDR2 SVGAGI (reference sequence). The sequence derives from a woman in her twenties or thirties who had recovered from COVID-19. Specimen: PBMCs or T cells enriched from blood (not recorded which). The chain combines TRBV6-6 with TRBJ1-3, with D hard to call. The CDR3 is CASSPAGNTIYF. CDR3 nucleotide sequence: TGTGCCAGCAGCCCGGCTGGAAACACCATATATTTT.